This T cell receptor (beta chain) was retrieved from a study of T cell responses to AZD1222 COVID-19 vaccine. Profiled with immunoSEQ multiplex PCR; TCRdb holds only in-frame clones, not every one. The data contain about 50,000 clones, roughly three quarters of them seen just once; the ten biggest clones take up 4% to 5%. Overall study findings and caveats: Donors in the cohort were predominantly white British and more often female, and clonal diversity was possibly underestimated. Targets within unmutated variant regions were reportedly found for nearly half of spike-specific TCRs. Seropositive AZD1222 recipients at baseline numbered only 6 or 7.

About this clone: Its specificity is not known.

The TCR originated in an adult who received the AZD1222 COVID-19 vaccine. The sequenced sample was peripheral blood, obtained 28 days after the second AZD1222 dose.

CDR3 sequence: CASSLELAGATHTQYF. DNA for the CDR3: TGTGCCAGCAGCTTAGAACTAGCGGGAGCGACTCATACGCAGTATTTT. The gene calls are TRBV7-2 and TRBJ2-3; TRBD2 matches 11 bases. The CDR3 has 16 residues. Germline loops: CDR1 SGHTA, CDR2 FQGNSA. J lost 7 bases, V lost 1 base, and 7 bases had no gene match.